A selection of T cell receptor beta chains follows, all from one sample in a study of blood T cell repertoires in COVID-19. Generated by immunoSEQ multiplex PCR, the TCRdb table keeps only in-frame clones and is missing some. This table holds tens of thousands of clones, roughly 88% found once. The sample consisted of peripheral blood. These receptor sequences come from a man between 45 and 60 years old with active COVID-19. CDR3s include the opening cysteine and the closing phenylalanine or tryptophan. The D gene is left open where the match is weak. Clone sizes are given selectively: once, few, many, or a class where the clone is expanded.

TRBJ1-4 . . TRBV19 CASSGLIDATNEKLFF TGTGCCAGTTCGGGACTGATAGATGCAACTAATGAAAAACTGTTTTTT
TRBJ2-1 few TRBD1 TRBV7-9 CASSPGTGGWNEQFF TGTGCCAGCAGCCCCGGGACAGGGGGCTGGAATGAGCAGTTCTTC
TRBJ2-1 . . TRBV24-1 CATRDSSYNEQFF TGTGCCACCAGGGACAGCTCCTACAATGAGCAGTTCTTC
TRBJ2-3 . . TRBV9 CASSVVSSVTQYF TGTGCCAGCAGCGTAGTTAGTTCGGTTACGCAGTATTTT
TRBJ1-2 . . TRBV10-2 CASSGRRRGAANYGYTF TGCGCCAGCAGTGGAAGACGCAGGGGCGCGGCTAACTATGGCTACACCTTC
TRBJ2-7 . . TRBV19 CASSILFHLRHGNSYEQYF TGTGCCAGTAGTATTCTTTTCCACTTACGACACGGTAACTCCTACGAGCAGTACTTC
TRBJ2-1 . . TRBV7-3 CASSLRTTLSYNEQFF TGTGCCAGCAGCTTAAGGACTACCCTTTCCTACAATGAGCAGTTCTTC
TRBJ1-6 . TRBD1 TRBV7-6 CASSLTHPGQYNSPLHF TGTGCCAGCAGCTTGACACACCCGGGACAGTATAATTCACCCCTCCACTTT
TRBJ2-1 . . TRBV5-6 CASSFAGGNEQFF TGTGCCAGCAGCTTCGCAGGTGGAAATGAGCAGTTCTTC
TRBJ2-1 . . TRBV25-1 CASSDRGTPRGEQFF TGTGCCAGCAGTGACCGGGGGACCCCGAGGGGTGAGCAGTTCTTC
TRBJ2-5 . TRBD1 TRBV27 CASSPLGAGTAETQYF TGTGCCAGCAGTCCCCTTGGAGCCGGGACAGCAGAGACCCAGTACTTC
TRBJ2-2 . TRBD1 TRBV5-1 CASSSIPTGGRSTGELFF TGCGCCAGCAGCTCAATACCTACAGGGGGCCGGAGCACCGGGGAGCTGTTTTTT
TRBJ1-2 . TRBD1 TRBV27 CASRGTGYGYTF TGTGCCAGCAGGGGGACAGGCTATGGCTACACCTTC
TRBJ1-1 . . TRBV11-2 CASSLAYTEAFF TGTGCCAGCAGCTTGGCTTACACTGAAGCTTTCTTT
TRBJ1-1 . . TRBV5-1 CASIPTPGNTEAFF TGCGCCAGCATCCCCACCCCGGGGAACACTGAAGCTTTCTTT
TRBJ1-1 . . TRBV2 CASSYLQGNEAFF TGTGCCAGCAGTTATCTCCAGGGGAATGAAGCTTTCTTT
TRBJ1-5 . TRBD1 TRBV19 CASMDGDSNSNQPQHF TGTGCCAGTATGGACGGGGACAGTAATAGCAATCAGCCCCAGCATTTT
TRBJ2-5 . . TRBV18 CASTTANQETQYF TGTGCCAGCACGACAGCGAACCAAGAGACCCAGTACTTC
TRBJ1-5 . . TRBV19 CASSQTGWNQPQHF TGTGCCAGTTCTCAAACAGGTTGGAATCAGCCCCAGCATTTT
TRBJ2-4 . . TRBV5-1 CASSPQGRGIQYF TGCGCCAGCAGCCCACAGGGACGGGGCATTCAGTACTTC
TRBJ1-5 . . TRBV6-5 CASSLGGNNQPQHF TGTGCCAGCTCCTTGGGAGGGAACAATCAGCCCCAGCATTTT
TRBJ1-2 . TRBD1 TRBV30 CAWDRGNYGYTF TGTGCCTGGGACAGGGGGAACTATGGCTACACCTTC
TRBJ2-5 . TRBD1 TRBV2 CASRDLDRGQETQYF TGTGCCAGCAGGGATTTGGACAGGGGGCAGGAGACCCAGTACTTC
TRBJ1-2 . . TRBV29-1 CSVPQQGPYGYTF TGCAGCGTCCCACAACAGGGCCCCTATGGCTACACCTTC
TRBJ2-5 . . TRBV6-1 CASSEGRRQYF TGTGCCAGCAGTGAAGGGAGGCGCCAGTACTTC
TRBJ1-5 . TRBD1 TRBV6-5 CASRTGQANQPQHF TGTGCCAGCAGAACGGGACAGGCTAATCAGCCCCAGCATTTT
TRBJ2-3 . . TRBV2 CASSEVGGSTDTQYF TGTGCCAGCAGTGAAGTTGGCGGGAGCACAGATACGCAGTATTTT
TRBJ2-5 . TRBD2 TRBV2 CASRRDLAGVLETQYF TGTGCCAGCAGGCGAGATCTAGCGGGAGTCCTGGAGACCCAGTACTTC
TRBJ1-2 once TRBD1 TRBV9 CASSSQGVADYGYTF TGTGCCAGCAGCTCGCAGGGGGTCGCGGACTATGGCTACACCTTC
TRBJ2-1 once TRBD2 TRBV11-1 CASSLLAGGQNEQFF TGTGCCAGCAGCCTATTAGCGGGAGGGCAGAATGAGCAGTTCTTC
TRBJ2-7 once . TRBV7-2 CASSLAPGYEQYF TGTGCCAGCAGCTTAGCGCCCGGGTACGAGCAGTACTTC
TRBJ2-2 . TRBD2 TRBV9 CASSLSGGAANTGELFF TGTGCCAGCTCCCTCAGCGGGGGGGCTGCGAACACCGGGGAGCTGTTTTTT
TRBJ2-2 . . TRBV9 CASSVAQDTGELFF TGTGCCAGCAGCGTAGCACAAGACACCGGGGAGCTGTTTTTT
TRBJ1-4 . TRBD1 TRBV13 CASSSVTDRATNEKLFF TGTGCCAGCAGCTCAGTAACTGACAGGGCAACTAATGAAAAACTGTTTTTT
TRBJ1-3 . TRBD1 TRBV9 CASSIGTGGFSGNTIYF TGTGCCAGCAGCATCGGGACAGGGGGTTTCTCTGGAAACACCATATATTTT